This TCR beta chain originates from a study of CD8+ T cells in alopecia areata. At the level of the study: For the treated group, dosing was oral tofacitinib at 5 to 10 mg twice daily.

TCR sequencing used cDNA made by reverse transcription of extracted RNA. Produced via immunoSEQ multiplex PCR; TCRdb's table is partial and in-frame only. The data contain approximately 18,000 clones, approximately 56% of them singletons. General observations from the study: For patients receiving tofacitinib, scalp clonality and expanded CD8+ clones among the top 100 significantly decreased. With patients, TCR sharing proved less clear than in mice, a difference possibly related to HLA.

Noted treatment: oral pan-JAK inhibitor, 5-10 mg twice daily. In alopecia areata patients, both lesional scalp punch biopsies and peripheral blood were collected. With respect to this clone: Antigen: not known.

The clonotype originates from a human donor with alopecia areata. The sample was skin, taken at week 4, from a patient treated with tofacitinib.

The CDR3 bases are TGTGCCAGCAGCCATACAGGGAACACTGAAGCTTTCTTT. Its translation: CASSHTGNTEAFF. V and J are TRBV7-9 and TRBJ1-1; D may be TRBD1 (5 bases). Looked up from germline, CDR1 is SEHNR and CDR2 is FQNEAQ (reference sequence). The CDR3 is made up of 13 amino acids. V was shortened by 5 bases and J by 1 base, with 8 bases between the two germline ends.